The source of this TCR beta chain is a study of radiotherapy plus CTLA-4 blockade in lung cancer. Study-wide results and limits: Among reported predictors of response, early blood T cell clone dynamics with interferon-beta performed best.

For this clone: What it recognizes is unknown.

Produced via immunoSEQ multiplex PCR; TCRdb's table is partial and in-frame only. The sample lists tens of thousands of clones, around 84% occurring once. Trimming stripped 2 bases from V and 2 bases from J, with 8 bases between. The CDR3 sequence is 14 residues long. Germline CDR1 is SGHTA and CDR2 is FQGTGA. This chain links TRBV7-3 with TRBJ2-3; D is unresolved. The TCR comes from a human donor with non-small cell lung cancer whose response to radiotherapy plus ipilimumab could not be evaluated. The sequences come from peripheral blood, collected from a patient treated with radiotherapy plus ipilimumab. Here the CDR3 reads CASSLFGTTDTQYF. The CDR3 nucleotides read TGTGCCAGCAGCTTATTCGGTACCACAGATACGCAGTATTTT.